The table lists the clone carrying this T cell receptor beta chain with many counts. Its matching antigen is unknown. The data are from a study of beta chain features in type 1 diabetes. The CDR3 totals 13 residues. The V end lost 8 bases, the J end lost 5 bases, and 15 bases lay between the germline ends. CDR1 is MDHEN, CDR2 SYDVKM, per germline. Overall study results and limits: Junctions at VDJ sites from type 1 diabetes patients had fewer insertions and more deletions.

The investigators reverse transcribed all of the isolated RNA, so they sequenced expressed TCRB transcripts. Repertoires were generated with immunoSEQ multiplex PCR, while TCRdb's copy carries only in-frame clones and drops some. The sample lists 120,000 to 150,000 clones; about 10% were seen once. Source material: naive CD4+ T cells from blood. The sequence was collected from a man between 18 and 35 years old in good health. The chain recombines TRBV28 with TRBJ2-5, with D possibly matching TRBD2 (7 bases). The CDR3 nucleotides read TGTGCCAGCGGGGGGGCCGGTTACGAGACCCAGTACTTC. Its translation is CASGGAGYETQYF. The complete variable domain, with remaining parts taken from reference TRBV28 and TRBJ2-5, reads DVKVTQSSRYLVKRTGEKVFLECVQDMDHENMFWYRQDPGLGLRLIYFSYDVKMKEKGDIPEGYSVSREKKERFSLILESASTNQTSMYLCASGGAGYETQYFGPGTRLLVL.